The 5 T cell receptor beta chains below were found in one sample sequenced in a study of CD8+CD57+ T cells in acquired aplastic anemia. Researchers used genomic DNA as the template to profile TCR beta VDJ and CDR3. MiXCR, run by TCRdb on the reads, gives a single entry per CDR3 protein. This sample has under 200,000 distinct CDR3 sequences, with 64% found just once. Specimen: sorted CD4+, CD8+, or CD8+CD57+ T cells (not recorded which) from PBMCs. These receptors all come from a human donor with severe aplastic anemia or a healthy control (not recorded which).

With regard to this clonotype: The junction departs from the called germline gene at one end, perhaps through a read error. The chain joins TRBV7-9 to TRBJ2-2; perhaps TRBD2 as D (5 bases). Germline loops: CDR1 SEHNR, CDR2 FQNEAQ (reference sequence). There are 16 residues in the CDR3. The CDR3 bases are TGTGCCAGCAGTGTACACAGACCCCCGAACACCGGGGAGTTGTTTTTT. This encodes CASSVHRPPNTGELFF.

This chain uses TRBV19 with TRBJ1-1; maybe TRBD1 (6 bases). CDR3 length: 15 residues. Trimming shortened V by 5 bases and J by 2 bases, and 15 bases separated the two germline ends. Germline-derived CDR1 and CDR2 are LNHDA and SQIVND (reference sequence). The CDR3 loop is CASSVTGTPNTEAFF. The CDR3 DNA reads TGTGCCAGTAGTGTTACCGGGACACCCAACACTGAAGCTTTCTTT.

This clonotype was detected only a few times. V and J are TRBV24-1 and TRBJ1-1, with a weak D call TRBD1 (5 bases). The germline V gene encodes CDR1 KGHDR and CDR2 SFDVKD. The length of the CDR3 is 14 residues. Trimming cost V 5 bases and J 2 bases, with 11 bases left between them. This CDR3 reads CATSAAGSNTEAFF. In DNA form, the CDR3 reads TGTGCCACCAGTGCTGCAGGGAGCAACACTGAAGCTTTCTTT.

The V call is TRBV20-1, the J call TRBJ2-7; 9 bases are a match to TRBD2. V shed 5 bases, J shed 2 bases, and the junction held 4 bases outside the gene matches. CDR3 length equals 13 residues. Germline V gene lookup returns CDR1 DFQATT and CDR2 SNEGSKA (reference sequence). CDR3 loop: CSAASGDAYEQYF. The CDR3 bases are TGCAGTGCTGCTAGCGGGGATGCCTACGAGCAGTACTTC.

This sequence joins TRBV6-1 and TRBJ2-2, with D maybe TRBD1 (5 bases). CDR3 size: 13 residues. Trimming left V 6 bases short and J 2 bases short, with 7 bases between. Germline V gene data show CDR1 as MNHNS and CDR2 as SASEGT. CDR3 sequence (DNA): TGTGCCAGCAGCAGGGTCAACACCGGGGAGCTGTTTTTT. Encoded protein: CASSRVNTGELFF.